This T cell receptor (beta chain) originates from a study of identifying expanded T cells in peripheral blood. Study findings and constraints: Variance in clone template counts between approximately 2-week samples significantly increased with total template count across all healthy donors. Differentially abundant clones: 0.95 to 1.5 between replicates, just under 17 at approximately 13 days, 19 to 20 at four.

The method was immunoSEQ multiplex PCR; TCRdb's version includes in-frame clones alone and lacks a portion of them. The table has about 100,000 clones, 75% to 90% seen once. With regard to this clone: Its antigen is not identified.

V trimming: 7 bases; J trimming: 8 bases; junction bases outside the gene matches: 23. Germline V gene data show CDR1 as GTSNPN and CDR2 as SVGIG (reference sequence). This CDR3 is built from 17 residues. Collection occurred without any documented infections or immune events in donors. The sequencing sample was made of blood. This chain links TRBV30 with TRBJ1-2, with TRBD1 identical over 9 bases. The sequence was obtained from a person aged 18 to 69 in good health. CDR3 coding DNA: TGTGCCTCGTCCCCCGACTCCGGGACAGGGCTTCGAAAGGGCTACACCTTC. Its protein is CASSPDSGTGLRKGYTF.